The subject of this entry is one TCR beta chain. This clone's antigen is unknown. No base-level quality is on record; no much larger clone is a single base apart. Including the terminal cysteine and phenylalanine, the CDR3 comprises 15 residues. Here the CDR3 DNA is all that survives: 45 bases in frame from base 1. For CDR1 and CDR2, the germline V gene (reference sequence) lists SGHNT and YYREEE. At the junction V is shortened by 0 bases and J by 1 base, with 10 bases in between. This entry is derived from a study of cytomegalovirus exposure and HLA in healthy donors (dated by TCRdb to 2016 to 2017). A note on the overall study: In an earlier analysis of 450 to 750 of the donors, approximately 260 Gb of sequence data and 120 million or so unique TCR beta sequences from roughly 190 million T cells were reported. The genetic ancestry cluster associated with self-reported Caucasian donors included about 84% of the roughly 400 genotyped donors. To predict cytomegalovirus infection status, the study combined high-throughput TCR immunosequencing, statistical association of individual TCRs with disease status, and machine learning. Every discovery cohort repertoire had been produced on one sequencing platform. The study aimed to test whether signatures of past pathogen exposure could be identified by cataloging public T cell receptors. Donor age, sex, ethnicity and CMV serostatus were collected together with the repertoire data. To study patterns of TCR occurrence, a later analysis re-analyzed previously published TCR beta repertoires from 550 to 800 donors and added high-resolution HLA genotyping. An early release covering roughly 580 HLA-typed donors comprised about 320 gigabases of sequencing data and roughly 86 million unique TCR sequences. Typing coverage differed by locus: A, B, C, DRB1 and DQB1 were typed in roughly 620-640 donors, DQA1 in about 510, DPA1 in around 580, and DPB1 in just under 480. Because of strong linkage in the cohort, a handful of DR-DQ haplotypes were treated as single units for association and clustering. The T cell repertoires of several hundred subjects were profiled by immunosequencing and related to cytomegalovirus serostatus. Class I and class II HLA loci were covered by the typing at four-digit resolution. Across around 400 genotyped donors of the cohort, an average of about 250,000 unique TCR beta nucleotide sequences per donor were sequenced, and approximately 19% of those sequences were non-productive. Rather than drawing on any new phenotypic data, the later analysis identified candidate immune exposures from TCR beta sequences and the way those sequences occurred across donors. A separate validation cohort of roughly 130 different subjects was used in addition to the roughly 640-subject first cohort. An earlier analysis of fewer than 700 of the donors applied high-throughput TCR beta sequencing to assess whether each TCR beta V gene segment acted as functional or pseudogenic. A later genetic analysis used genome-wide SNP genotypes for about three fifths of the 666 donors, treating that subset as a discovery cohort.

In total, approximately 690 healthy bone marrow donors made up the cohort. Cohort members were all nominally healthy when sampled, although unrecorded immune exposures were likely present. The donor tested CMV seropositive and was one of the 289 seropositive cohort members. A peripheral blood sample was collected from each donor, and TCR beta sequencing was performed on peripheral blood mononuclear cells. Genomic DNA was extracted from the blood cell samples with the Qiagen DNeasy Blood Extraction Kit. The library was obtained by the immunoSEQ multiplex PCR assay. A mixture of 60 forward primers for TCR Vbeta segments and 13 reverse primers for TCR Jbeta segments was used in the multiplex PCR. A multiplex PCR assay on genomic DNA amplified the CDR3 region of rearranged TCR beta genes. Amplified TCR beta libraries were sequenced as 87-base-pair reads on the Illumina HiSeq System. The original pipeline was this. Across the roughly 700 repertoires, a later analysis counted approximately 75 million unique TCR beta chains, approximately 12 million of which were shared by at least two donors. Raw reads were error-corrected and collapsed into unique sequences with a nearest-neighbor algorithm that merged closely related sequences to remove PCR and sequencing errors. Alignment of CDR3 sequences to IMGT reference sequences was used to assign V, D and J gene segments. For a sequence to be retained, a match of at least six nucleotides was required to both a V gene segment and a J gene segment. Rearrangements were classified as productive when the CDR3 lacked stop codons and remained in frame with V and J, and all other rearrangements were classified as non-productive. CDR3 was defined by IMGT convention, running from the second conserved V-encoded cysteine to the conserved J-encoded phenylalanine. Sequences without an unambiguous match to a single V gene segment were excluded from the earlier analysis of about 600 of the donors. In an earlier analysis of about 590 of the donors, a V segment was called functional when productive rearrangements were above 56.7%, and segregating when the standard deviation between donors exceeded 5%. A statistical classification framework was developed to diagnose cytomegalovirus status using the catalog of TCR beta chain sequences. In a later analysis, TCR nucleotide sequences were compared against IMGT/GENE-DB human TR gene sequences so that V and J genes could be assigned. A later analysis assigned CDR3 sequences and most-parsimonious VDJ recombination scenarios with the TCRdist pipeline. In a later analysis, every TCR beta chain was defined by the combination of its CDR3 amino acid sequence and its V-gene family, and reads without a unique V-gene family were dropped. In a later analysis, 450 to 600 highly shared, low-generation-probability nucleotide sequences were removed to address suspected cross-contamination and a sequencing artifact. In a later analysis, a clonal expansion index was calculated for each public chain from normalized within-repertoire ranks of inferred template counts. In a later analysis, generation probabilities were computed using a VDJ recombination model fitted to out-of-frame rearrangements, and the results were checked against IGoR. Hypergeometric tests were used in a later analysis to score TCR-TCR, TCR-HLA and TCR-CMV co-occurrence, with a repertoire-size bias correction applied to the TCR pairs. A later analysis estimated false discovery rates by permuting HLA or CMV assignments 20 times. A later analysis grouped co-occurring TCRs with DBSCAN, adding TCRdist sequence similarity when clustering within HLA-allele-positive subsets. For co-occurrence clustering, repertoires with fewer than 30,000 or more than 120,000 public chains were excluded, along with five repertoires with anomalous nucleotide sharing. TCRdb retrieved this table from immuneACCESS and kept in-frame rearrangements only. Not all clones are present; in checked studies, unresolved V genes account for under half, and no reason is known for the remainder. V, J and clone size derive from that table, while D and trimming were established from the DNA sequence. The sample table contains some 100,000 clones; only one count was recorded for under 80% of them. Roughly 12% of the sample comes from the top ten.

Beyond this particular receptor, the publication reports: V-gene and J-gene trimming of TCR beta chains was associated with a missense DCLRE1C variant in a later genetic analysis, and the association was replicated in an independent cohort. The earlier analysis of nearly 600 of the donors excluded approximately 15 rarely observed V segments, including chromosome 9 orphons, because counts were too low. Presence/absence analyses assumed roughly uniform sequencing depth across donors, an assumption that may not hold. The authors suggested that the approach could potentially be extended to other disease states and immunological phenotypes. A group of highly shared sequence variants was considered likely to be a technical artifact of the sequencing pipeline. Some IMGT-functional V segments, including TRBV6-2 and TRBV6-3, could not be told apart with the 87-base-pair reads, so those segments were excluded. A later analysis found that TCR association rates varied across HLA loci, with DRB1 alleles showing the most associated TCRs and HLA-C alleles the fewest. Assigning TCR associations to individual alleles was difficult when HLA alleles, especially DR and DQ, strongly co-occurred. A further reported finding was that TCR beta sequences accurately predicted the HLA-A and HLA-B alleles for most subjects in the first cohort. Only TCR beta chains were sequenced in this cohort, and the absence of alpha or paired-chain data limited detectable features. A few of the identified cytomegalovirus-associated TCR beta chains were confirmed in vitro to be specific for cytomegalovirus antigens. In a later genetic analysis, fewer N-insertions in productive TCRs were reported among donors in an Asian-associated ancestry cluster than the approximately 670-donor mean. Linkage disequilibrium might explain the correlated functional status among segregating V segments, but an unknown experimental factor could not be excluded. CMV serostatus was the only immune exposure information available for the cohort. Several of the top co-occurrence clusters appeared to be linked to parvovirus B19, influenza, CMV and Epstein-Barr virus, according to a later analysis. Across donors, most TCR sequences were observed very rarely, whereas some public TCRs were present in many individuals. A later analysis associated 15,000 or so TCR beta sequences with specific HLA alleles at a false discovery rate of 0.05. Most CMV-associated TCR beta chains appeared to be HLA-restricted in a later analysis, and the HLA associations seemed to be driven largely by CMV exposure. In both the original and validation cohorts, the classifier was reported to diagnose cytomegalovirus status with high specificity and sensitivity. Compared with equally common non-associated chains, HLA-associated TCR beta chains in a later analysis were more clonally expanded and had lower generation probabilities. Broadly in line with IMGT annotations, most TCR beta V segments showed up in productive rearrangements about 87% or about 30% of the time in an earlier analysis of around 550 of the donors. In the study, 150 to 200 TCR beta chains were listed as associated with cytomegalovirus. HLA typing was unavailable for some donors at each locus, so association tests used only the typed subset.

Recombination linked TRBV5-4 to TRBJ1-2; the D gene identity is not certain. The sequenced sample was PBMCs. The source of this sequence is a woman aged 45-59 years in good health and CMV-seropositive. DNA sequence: TGTGCCAGCAGCTTGGGCGGACTGAGTAACTATGGCTACACCTTC. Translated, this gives CASSLGGLSNYGYTF.